These 24 T cell receptor beta chains were all obtained from the same sample, sequenced in a study of monozygotic twins with inflammatory bowel disease. From the 5' RACE reads, TCRdb lists one entry per CDR3 protein and no DNA. The sample has 300,000 to 450,000 distinct CDR3 sequences; the top ten hold around 2.6%. Sequenced input: blood. The receptors here all came from a human donor with ulcerative colitis or Crohn's disease, or a healthy co-twin of an affected twin (not recorded which).

V is TRBV3-1 and J is TRBJ2-7; no DNA is available, so the TRBD1 call from TCRdb remains unchecked. There are 15 residues in the CDR3. The germline gives CDR1 LGHDT, CDR2 YNNKEL (reference sequence). CDR3 amino acids: CASSRPGTGGDEQYF.

The V call is TRBV7-2, the J call TRBJ2-5; no DNA is available, so the TRBD2 call from TCRdb remains unchecked. Per germline, CDR1 SGHTA and CDR2 FQGNSA. The CDR3 is 14 residues long. CDR3 sequence: CASSLDPSKETQYF.

This chain connects TRBV7-3 to TRBJ2-3; TCRdb names TRBD2, which stays unverified in the absence of DNA. This CDR3 comprises 16 residues. Germline lookup yields CDR1 SGHTA and CDR2 FQGTGA. CDR3 protein: CASSFTGTSPTDTQYF.

This chain connects TRBV7-3 to TRBJ2-5; the D call from TCRdb, TRBD1, cannot be confirmed without DNA. CDR3 length: 14 residues. Germline V gene sequence: CDR1 SGHTA, CDR2 FQGTGA. CDR3 protein: CASSLNGIQETQYF.

J is TRBJ2-1 and V is TRBV24-1; without DNA, the TCRdb call of TRBD1 cannot be checked. Germline V lookup: CDR1 KGHDR, CDR2 SFDVKD. CDR3 length equals 14 residues. CDR3 sequence: CATSGAGGQGEQFF.

The V call is TRBV24-1, the J call TRBJ2-1. The CDR3 sequence is 12 residues long. Germline CDR1 is KGHDR and CDR2 is SFDVKD. CDR3 amino acids: CATSEWGNEQFF.

The chain couples TRBV7-2 to TRBJ1-2; TCRdb proposes TRBD1, but this gene call is untestable without DNA. Germline assignment: CDR1 SGHTA and CDR2 FQGNSA. The CDR3 runs to 13 residues. The CDR3 loop reads CASGLGGRYGYTF.

The chain joins TRBV6-1 to TRBJ2-7; TCRdb designates TRBD1, a call that cannot be tested without DNA. The CDR3 is 15 amino acids. Germline CDR1 is MNHNS and CDR2 is SASEGT. This chain's CDR3 is CASSPRDRPPHEQYF.

This chain uses TRBV20-1 with TRBJ1-6. Germline loops: CDR1 DFQATT, CDR2 SNEGSKA (reference sequence). The CDR3 is 14 residues long. CDR3 sequence reads: CSAGDLIYNSPLHF.

The gene calls are TRBV4-2 and TRBJ1-1; TCRdb proposes TRBD1, but this gene call is untestable without DNA. The CDR3 is made up of 15 amino acids. Per germline, CDR1 LGHNA and CDR2 YNFKEQ. This CDR3 reads CASSQVGDRRAEAFF.

This rearrangement joins TRBV7-9 to TRBJ1-2; TCRdb calls TRBD1, which cannot be checked without DNA. Germline values: CDR1 SEHNR, CDR2 FQNEAQ (reference sequence). The CDR3 has 14 residues. The CDR3 loop reads CASSLAQGGNGYTF.

The chain recombines TRBV5-1 with TRBJ2-7. The CDR3 is made up of 15 amino acids. Germline assignment: CDR1 SGHRS and CDR2 YFSETQ. The CDR3 spells CASSLVTGFTYEQYF. The full variable domain, rest sourced from reference TRBV5-1 and TRBJ2-7, is KAGVTQTPRYLIKTRGQQVTLSCSPISGHRSVSWYQQTPGQGLQFLFEYFSETQRNKGNFPGRFSGRQFSNSRSEMNVSTLELGDSALYLCASSLVTGFTYEQYFGPGTRLTVT.

The rearrangement uses TRBV29-1 and TRBJ2-3; TCRdb proposes TRBD2, but this gene call is untestable without DNA. Germline V CDR1 and CDR2: SQVTM, ANQGSEA. The CDR3 contains 16 residues. CDR3 loop: CSVDRRSGGVTDTQYF.

The CDR3 here is CASSPKLGTEAFF. The chain recombines TRBV5-8 with TRBJ1-1. CDR1 and CDR2 from the germline V gene are SGHTS and YDEGEE. The CDR3 is 13 residues long. Complete variable domain (other parts from reference TRBV5-8 and TRBJ1-1): EAGVTQSPTHLIKTRGQQATLRCSPISGHTSVYWYQQALGLGLQFLLWYDEGEERNRGNFPPRFSGRQFPNYSSELNVNALELEDSALYLCASSPKLGTEAFFGQGTRLTVV.

This sequence joins TRBV12-3 or TRBV12-4 and TRBJ1-1; the TRBD1 assignment by TCRdb is unverifiable without DNA. The CDR3 consists of 15 residues. The CDR3 here is CASSFGGGAGTEAFF.

The rearrangement uses TRBV29-1 and TRBJ2-5; TCRdb's D call of TRBD1 is untestable without DNA. CDR3 length equals 12 residues. CDR1 is SQVTM, CDR2 ANQGSEA, per germline. The chain's CDR3 is CSERQGEETQYF.

V gene TRBV5-5 combines with J gene TRBJ2-2; the TCRdb call, TRBD1, lacks DNA for checking. Germline CDR1 and CDR2: SGHKS and YYEKEE (reference sequence). The CDR3 spans 15 residues. The CDR3 is CASSPRTATTGELFF.

This CDR3 is CASSFGSGGNTGELFF. This chain uses TRBV5-1 with TRBJ2-2; TCRdb reports TRBD1, a call that lacks DNA to check it against. Germline assignment: CDR1 SGHRS and CDR2 YFSETQ. The CDR3 has 16 residues.

The chain employs TRBV15 and TRBJ2-7. There are 13 residues in the CDR3. Germline V CDR1 and CDR2: LNHNV, YYDKDF (reference sequence). This CDR3 reads CATSREVIYEQYF.

The chain combines TRBV18 with TRBJ1-4; TCRdb's D gene call, TRBD1, goes unchecked for lack of DNA. Per the germline V gene, CDR1 is KGHSH and CDR2 is LQKENI. The CDR3 has 15 amino acids. Here the CDR3 reads CASSPPNRQGEKLFF.

This sequence joins TRBV7-3 and TRBJ2-2; with no DNA, the TCRdb D assignment of TRBD2 cannot be verified. Germline assignment: CDR1 SGHTA and CDR2 FQGTGA. This CDR3 has 16 residues. CDR3 loop: CASSFSLAGGTGELFF.

The gene calls are TRBV12-3 or TRBV12-4 and TRBJ1-2. This CDR3 spans 15 amino acids. The CDR3 loop reads CASTFKRGANYGYTF.

The gene calls are TRBV20-1 and TRBJ1-1; TCRdb's D call of TRBD1 is untestable without DNA. Per germline, CDR1 DFQATT and CDR2 SNEGSKA (reference sequence). This CDR3 comprises 16 residues. CDR3 sequence reads: CSARGAGGTGNTEAFF.

The rearrangement uses TRBV5-1 and TRBJ2-3; TCRdb's D call of TRBD1 is untestable without DNA. This CDR3 spans 15 amino acids. Looked up from germline, CDR1 is SGHRS and CDR2 is YFSETQ. The CDR3: CASSRSEGAHDTQYF.